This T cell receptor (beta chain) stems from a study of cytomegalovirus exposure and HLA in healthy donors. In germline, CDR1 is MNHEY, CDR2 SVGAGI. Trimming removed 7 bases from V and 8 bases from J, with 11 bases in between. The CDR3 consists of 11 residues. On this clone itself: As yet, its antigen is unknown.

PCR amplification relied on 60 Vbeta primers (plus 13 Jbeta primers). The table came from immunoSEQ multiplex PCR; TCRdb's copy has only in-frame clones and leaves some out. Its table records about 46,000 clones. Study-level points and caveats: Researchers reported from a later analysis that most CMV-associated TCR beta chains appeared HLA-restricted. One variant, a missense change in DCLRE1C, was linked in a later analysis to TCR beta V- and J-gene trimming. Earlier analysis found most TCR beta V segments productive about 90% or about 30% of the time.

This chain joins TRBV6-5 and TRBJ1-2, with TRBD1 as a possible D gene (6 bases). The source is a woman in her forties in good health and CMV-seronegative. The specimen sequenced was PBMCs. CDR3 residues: CASTSGGGYTF. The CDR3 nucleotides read TGTGCCAGCACCTCTGGGGGCGGCTACACCTTC.